The subject of this entry is one T cell receptor beta chain. No antigen is known for it. Sequenced by immunoSEQ multiplex PCR; TCRdb stores in-frame clones only, minus some. The sample yields fewer than 25,000 clones, around 90% seen once. The CDR3 covers 12 residues. The germline gives CDR1 SEHNR, CDR2 FQNEAQ (reference sequence). V was shortened by 1 base and J by 7 bases, with 7 bases between the two germline ends. This sample was taken from a study of T cells in localized non-small cell lung cancer. Whole-study findings and limits: Appearances in adjacent lung were noted for a median approximately 61 of the top 100 tumor clones.

Specimen: peripheral blood, collected before any cancer treatment. The chain uses TRBV7-9 and TRBJ1-2; D gene ambiguous. The TCR comes from an older male donor with stage I squamous cell lung carcinoma. CDR3 amino acids: CASSLDGSGYTF. DNA for the CDR3: TGTGCCAGCAGCTTAGACGGTTCTGGCTACACCTTC. The whole variable domain, remainder taken from reference TRBV7-9 and TRBJ1-2, is DTGVSQNPRHKITKRGQNVTFRCDPISEHNRLYWYRQTLGQGPEFLTYFQNEAQLEKSRLLSDRFSAERPKGSFSTLEIQRTEQGDSAMYLCASSLDGSGYTFGSGTRLTVV.